The rows below give T cell receptor beta chains drawn from one sample of a study of blood T cell repertoires in COVID-19. The table came from immunoSEQ multiplex PCR; TCRdb's copy has only in-frame clones and leaves some out. The data contain a few hundred thousand clones, 88% of them seen just once; the ten biggest clones take up around 0.78%. The sample was peripheral blood. The receptors come from a woman between 25 and 40 years old with acute or convalescent COVID-19. Both conserved end residues are trimmed from each CDR3. A D gene is named only where the DNA matches it firmly. Clone size, where shown, is once, few, many, or a class for clones that have expanded.

clone_size,j_call,v_call,d_call,cdr3_aa
.,TRBJ2-2,TRBV19,TRBD2,ASSLGLAGPTGELF
.,TRBJ2-2,TRBV27,.,ASSLGQLNTGELF
.,TRBJ1-2,TRBV10-3,TRBD1,AISEHRGEGYT
once,TRBJ2-2,TRBV5-1,TRBD2,ASGLAGVAAGELF
few,TRBJ1-4,TRBV2,TRBD1,ATTRQGLREKLF
.,TRBJ2-2,TRBV9,.,ASSVGGTANTGELF
.,TRBJ1-3,TRBV6-5,.,ASSYSSRQAGNTIY
few,TRBJ2-1,TRBV2,.,ASSVGQRAYNEQF
.,TRBJ2-5,TRBV6-2/TRBV6-3,.,ASSPKETQY
.,TRBJ2-2,TRBV11-2,TRBD1,ASSLVTGWAGELF
.,TRBJ2-2,TRBV5-6,.,ASSFLGGTGELF
.,TRBJ1-5,TRBV19,TRBD1,ASSIELGQGHQPQH
once,TRBJ2-2,TRBV6-2/TRBV6-3,TRBD1,ASSYSAGGVGNTGELF
.,TRBJ2-1,TRBV24-1,.,ATSGGGSSYNEQF
.,TRBJ2-7,TRBV19,TRBD2,ASSIGVAGVRYEQY
.,TRBJ1-2,TRBV19,.,ASSVQTGLPTGYT
.,TRBJ2-1,TRBV2,TRBD2,ASSVSGSSYNEQF
.,TRBJ2-7,TRBV11-3,.,ASSLDQGIYEQY
.,TRBJ2-1,TRBV19,TRBD2,ASRMGLVYNEQF
.,TRBJ1-5,TRBV7-9,.,ASGEGNQPQH
.,TRBJ2-5,TRBV9,.,ASSVDGGWETQY
.,TRBJ2-3,TRBV27,.,ASSGRDTQY
.,TRBJ2-2,TRBV11-3,.,ASSPQGHGRTGELF
.,TRBJ2-2,TRBV7-9,.,ASSFQAGTAHTGELF
.,TRBJ2-3,TRBV5-6,TRBD2,ASSYPGLGDTDTQY
.,TRBJ2-7,TRBV6-6,TRBD1,TSSRDRGLWEQY
.,TRBJ2-1,TRBV5-4,TRBD2,ASSFQNIAGAHYNEQF
.,TRBJ2-1,TRBV5-6,.,ASSLVSNEQF
.,TRBJ2-6,TRBV19,TRBD2,ASTTELAGAPGANVLT
.,TRBJ2-7,TRBV25-1,TRBD2,ASSELAGPYEQY
.,TRBJ2-3,TRBV29-1,TRBD1,SVESTGGDTQY
.,TRBJ2-7,TRBV5-1,.,ASSLETGFPYEQY
.,TRBJ1-4,TRBV10-3,.,AISESVTGLGEKLF
.,TRBJ2-1,TRBV5-1,.,ASSLDRQGSYNEQF
.,TRBJ1-6,TRBV30,.,AWSGNSPLH
few,TRBJ1-1,TRBV2,TRBD1,AVRTGLVNTEAF
.,TRBJ1-5,TRBV2,.,ASSLSPGFDGNQPQH
.,TRBJ2-7,TRBV5-6,TRBD2,ASSPTSGSYEQY